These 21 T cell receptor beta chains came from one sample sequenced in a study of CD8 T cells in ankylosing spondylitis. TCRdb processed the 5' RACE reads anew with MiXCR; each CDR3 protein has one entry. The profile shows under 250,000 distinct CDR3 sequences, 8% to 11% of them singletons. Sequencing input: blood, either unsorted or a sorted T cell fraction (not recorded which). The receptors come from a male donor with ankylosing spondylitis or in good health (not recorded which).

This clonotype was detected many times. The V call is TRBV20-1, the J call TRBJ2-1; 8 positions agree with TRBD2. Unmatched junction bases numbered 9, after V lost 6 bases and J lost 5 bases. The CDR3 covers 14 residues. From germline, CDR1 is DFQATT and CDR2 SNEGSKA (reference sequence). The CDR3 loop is CSARAGGKDNEQFF. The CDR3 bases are TGCAGTGCGAGGGCGGGGGGCAAAGACAATGAGCAGTTCTTC.

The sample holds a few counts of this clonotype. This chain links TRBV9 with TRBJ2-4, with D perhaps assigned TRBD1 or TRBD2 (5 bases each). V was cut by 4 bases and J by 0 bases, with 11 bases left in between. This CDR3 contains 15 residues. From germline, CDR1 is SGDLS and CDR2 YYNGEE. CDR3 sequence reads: CASSRGTVAKNIQYF. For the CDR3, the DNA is TGTGCCAGCAGCAGAGGGACGGTAGCCAAAAACATTCAGTACTTC.

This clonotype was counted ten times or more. Here the CDR3 DNA reads TGTGCCAGCAGCTCAGTCGGGACGTACGAGCAGTACTTC. Its protein is CASSSVGTYEQYF. The chain employs TRBV11-2 and TRBJ2-7, with D perhaps assigned TRBD1 or TRBD2 (5 bases each). V was cut by 4 bases and J by 4 bases, with 11 bases left in between. The germline V gene has CDR1 SGHAT and CDR2 FQNNGV. The CDR3 sequence is 13 residues long.

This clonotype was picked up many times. The CDR3 is CASSLKAGEETQYF. CDR3 in DNA: TGCGCCAGCAGCTTGAAAGCGGGAGAAGAGACCCAGTACTTC. The chain carries TRBV5-1 and TRBJ2-5; 8 nucleotides agree with TRBD2. The V gene's germline CDR1 is SGHRS and CDR2 YFSETQ. The trim removed 1 base at V and 3 bases at J, leaving 2 bases unmatched. The CDR3 runs 14 residues.

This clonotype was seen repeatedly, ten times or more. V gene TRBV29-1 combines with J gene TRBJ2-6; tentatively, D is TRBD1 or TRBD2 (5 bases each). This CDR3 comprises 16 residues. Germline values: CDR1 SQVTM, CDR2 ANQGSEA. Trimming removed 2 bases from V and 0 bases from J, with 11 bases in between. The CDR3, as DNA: TGCAGCGTTGAATGGGACGTTAGCTCTGGGGCCAACGTCCTGACTTTC. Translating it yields CSVEWDVSSGANVLTF.

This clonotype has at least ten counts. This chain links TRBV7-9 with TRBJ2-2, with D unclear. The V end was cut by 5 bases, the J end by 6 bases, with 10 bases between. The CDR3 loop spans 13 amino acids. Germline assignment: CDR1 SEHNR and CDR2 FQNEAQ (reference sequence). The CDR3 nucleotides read TGTGCCAGCAGCCCACAGACGGCCGGGGAGCTGTTTTTT. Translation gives CASSPQTAGELFF.

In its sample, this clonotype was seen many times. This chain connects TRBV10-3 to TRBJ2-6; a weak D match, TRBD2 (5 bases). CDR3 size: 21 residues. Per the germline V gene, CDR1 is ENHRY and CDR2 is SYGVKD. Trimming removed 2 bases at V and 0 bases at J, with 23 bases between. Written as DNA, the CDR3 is TGTGCCATCAGTGAGGGACTTTATAGGCCGCCCATAGGCTCTGGGGCCAACGTCCTGACTTTC. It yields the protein CAISEGLYRPPIGSGANVLTF.

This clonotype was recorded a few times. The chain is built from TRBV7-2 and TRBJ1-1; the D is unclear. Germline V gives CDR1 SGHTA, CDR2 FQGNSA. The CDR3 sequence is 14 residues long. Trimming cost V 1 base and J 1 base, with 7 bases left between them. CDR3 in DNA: TGTGCCAGCAGCTTAGGGTGGCAGAACACTGAAGCTTTCTTT. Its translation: CASSLGWQNTEAFF.

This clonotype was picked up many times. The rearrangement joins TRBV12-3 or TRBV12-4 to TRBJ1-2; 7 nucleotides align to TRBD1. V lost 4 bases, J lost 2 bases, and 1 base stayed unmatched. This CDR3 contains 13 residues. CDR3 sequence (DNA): TGTGCCAGCAGTTCGGACAGGAACTATGGCTACACCTTC. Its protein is CASSSDRNYGYTF.

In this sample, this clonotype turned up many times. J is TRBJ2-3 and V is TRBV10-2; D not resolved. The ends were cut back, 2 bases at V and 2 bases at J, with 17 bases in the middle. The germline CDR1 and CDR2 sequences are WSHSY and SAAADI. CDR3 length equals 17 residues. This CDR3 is CASSEPGGSGPTDTQYF. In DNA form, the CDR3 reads TGCGCCAGCAGTGAGCCAGGTGGGTCTGGTCCCACAGATACGCAGTATTTT.

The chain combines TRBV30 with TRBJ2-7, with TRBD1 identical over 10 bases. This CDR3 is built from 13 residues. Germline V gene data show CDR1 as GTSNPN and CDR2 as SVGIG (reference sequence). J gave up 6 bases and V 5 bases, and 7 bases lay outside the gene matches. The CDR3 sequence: CAWAGTGASEQYF. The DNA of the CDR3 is TGTGCCTGGGCCGGGACAGGGGCTTCCGAGCAGTACTTC.

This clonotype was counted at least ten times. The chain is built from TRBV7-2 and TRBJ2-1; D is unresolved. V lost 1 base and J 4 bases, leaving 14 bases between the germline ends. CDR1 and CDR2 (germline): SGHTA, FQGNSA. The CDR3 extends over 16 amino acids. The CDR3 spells CASSLVVGSGYNEQFF. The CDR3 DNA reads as TGTGCCAGCAGCTTAGTGGTAGGGTCCGGATACAATGAGCAGTTCTTC.

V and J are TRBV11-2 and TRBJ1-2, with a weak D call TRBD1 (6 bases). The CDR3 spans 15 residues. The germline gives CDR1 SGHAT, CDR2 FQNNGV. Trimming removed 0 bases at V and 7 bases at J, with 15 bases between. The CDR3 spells CASSLDQGRGSGYTF. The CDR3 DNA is TGTGCCAGCAGCTTAGATCAGGGCAGGGGAAGTGGCTACACCTTC.

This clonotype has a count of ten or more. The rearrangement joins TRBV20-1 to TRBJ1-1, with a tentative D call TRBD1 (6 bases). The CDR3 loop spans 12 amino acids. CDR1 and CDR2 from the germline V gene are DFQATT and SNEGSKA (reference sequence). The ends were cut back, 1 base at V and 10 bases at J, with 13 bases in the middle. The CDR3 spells CSARGPGGGAFF. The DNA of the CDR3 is TGCAGTGCTAGAGGTCCCGGAGGGGGAGCTTTCTTT.

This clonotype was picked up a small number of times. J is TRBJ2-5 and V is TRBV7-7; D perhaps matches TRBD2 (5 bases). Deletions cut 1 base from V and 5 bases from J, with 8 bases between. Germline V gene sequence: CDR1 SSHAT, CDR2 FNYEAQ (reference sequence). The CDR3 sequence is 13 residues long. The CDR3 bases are TGTGCCAGCAGCTTAGGGGAGAGGGAGACCCAGTACTTC. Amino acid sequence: CASSLGERETQYF. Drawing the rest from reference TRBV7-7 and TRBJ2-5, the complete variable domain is GAGVSQSPRYKVTKRGQDVTLRCDPISSHATLYWYQQALGQGPEFLTYFNYEAQPDKSGLPSDRFSAERPEGSISTLTIQRTEQRDSAMYRCASSLGERETQYFGPGTRLLVL.

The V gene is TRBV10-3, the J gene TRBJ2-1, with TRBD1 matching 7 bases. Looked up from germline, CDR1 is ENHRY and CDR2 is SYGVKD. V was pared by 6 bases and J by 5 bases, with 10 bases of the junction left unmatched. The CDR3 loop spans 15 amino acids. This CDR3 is CAIRKGAAPNNEQFF. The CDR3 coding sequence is TGTGCCATCAGAAAGGGGGCGGCACCAAACAATGAGCAGTTCTTC.

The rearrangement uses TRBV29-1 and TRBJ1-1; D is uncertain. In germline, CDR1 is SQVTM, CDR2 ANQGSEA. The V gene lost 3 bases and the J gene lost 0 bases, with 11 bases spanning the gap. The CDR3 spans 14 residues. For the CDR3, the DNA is TGCAGCGTTGATGGGCCGGCCATGAACACTGAAGCTTTCTTT. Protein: CSVDGPAMNTEAFF.

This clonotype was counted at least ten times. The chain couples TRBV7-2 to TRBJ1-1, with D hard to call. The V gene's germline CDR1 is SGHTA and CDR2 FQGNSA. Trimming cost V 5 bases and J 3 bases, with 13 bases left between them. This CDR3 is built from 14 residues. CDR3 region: CASSPTTRYTEAFF. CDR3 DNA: TGTGCCAGCAGCCCAACGACGAGATACACTGAAGCTTTCTTT.

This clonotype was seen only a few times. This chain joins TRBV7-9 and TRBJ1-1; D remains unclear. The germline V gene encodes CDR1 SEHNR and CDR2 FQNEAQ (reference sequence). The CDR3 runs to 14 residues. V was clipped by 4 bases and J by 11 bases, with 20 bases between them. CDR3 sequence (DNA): TGTGCCAGCAGCTCAGTCGGAATGGGCGCCCGGGCTTTCTTT. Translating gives CASSSVGMGARAFF.

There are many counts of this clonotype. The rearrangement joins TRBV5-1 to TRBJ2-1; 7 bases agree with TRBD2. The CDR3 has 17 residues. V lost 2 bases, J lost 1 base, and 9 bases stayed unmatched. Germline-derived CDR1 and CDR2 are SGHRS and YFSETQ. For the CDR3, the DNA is TGCGCCAGCAGCTTTCCTTTGAGCGGGGATTCCTACAATGAGCAGTTCTTC. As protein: CASSFPLSGDSYNEQFF.

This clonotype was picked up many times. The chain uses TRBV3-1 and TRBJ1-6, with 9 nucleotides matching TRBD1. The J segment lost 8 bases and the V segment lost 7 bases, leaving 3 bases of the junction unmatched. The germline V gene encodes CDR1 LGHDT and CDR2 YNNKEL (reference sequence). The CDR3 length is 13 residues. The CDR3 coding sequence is TGTGCCAGCACCACAGGGGGCTATTCACCCCTCCACTTT. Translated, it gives CASTTGGYSPLHF.